This passage covers 16 T cell receptor beta chains from one sample sequenced in a study of cytomegalovirus exposure and HLA in healthy donors. Primers for the PCR totalled 60 Vbeta and 13 Jbeta. The assay was immunoSEQ multiplex PCR, and TCRdb's table has in-frame clones only and misses some. The repertoire includes about 200,000 clones, approximately 86% of them detected once, and more than 0.25% sits in the top ten. Sequencing was done on a sample of PBMCs. These receptors all come from a woman aged 25 to 39 in good health and CMV-seronegative.

A single count supports this clone. The chain uses TRBV5-6 and TRBJ2-1; 11 bases are shared with TRBD2. CDR3 length: 15 residues. The J segment lost 9 bases and the V segment lost 5 bases, leaving 10 bases of the junction unmatched. Germline V gene lookup returns CDR1 SGHDT and CDR2 YYEEEE. The CDR3: CASRELAGAPAEQFF. The CDR3 coding sequence is TGTGCCAGCAGGGAACTAGCGGGAGCCCCGGCTGAGCAGTTCTTC.

The V and J genes are TRBV7-2 and TRBJ2-3, with D possibly TRBD1 on 5 matching bases. V lost 1 base and J lost 3, with 11 bases in between. Germline assignment: CDR1 SGHTA and CDR2 FQGNSA. The CDR3 is made up of 15 amino acids. In DNA form, the CDR3 reads TGTGCCAGCAGCTTAGATCGACAGCTGACAGATACGCAGTATTTT. It is translated as CASSLDRQLTDTQYF. The full variable domain, with the rest looked up from reference TRBV7-2 and TRBJ2-3, is GAGVSQSPSNKVTEKGKDVELRCDPISGHTALYWYRQSLGQGLEFLIYFQGNSAPDKSGLPSDRFSAERTGGSVSTLTIQRTQQEDSAVYLCASSLDRQLTDTQYFGPGTRLTVL.

The chain joins TRBV19 to TRBJ2-3, with TRBD2 matching 9 bases. Germline V gene sequence: CDR1 LNHDA, CDR2 SQIVND (reference sequence). The CDR3 sequence is 14 residues long. The V gene end was trimmed by 1 base and the J gene end by 4 bases; junction bases not matched to a gene: 0. The DNA for the CDR3 is TGTGCCAGTAGTATAGGACTAGCGGCAGATACGCAGTATTTT. Protein: CASSIGLAADTQYF. Full variable domain (rest looked up from reference TRBV19 and TRBJ2-3): DGGITQSPKYLFRKEGQNVTLSCEQNLNHDAMYWYRQDPGQGLRLIYYSQIVNDFQKGDIAEGYSVSREKKESFPLTVTSAQKNPTAFYLCASSIGLAADTQYFGPGTRLTVL.

V gene TRBV7-9 combines with J gene TRBJ2-7; D ambiguous. Germline CDR1 reads SEHNR; CDR2 reads FQNEAQ (reference sequence). V lost 5 bases to trimming and J lost 3 bases, with 11 bases between them. The CDR3 loop spans 13 amino acids. In nucleotides, the CDR3 is TGTGCCAGCAGCCCCGTAAGCCTCTACGAGCAGTACTTC. The encoded protein is CASSPVSLYEQYF.

The chain has TRBV5-1 and TRBJ2-5; TRBD1 is a possible D gene (6 bases). Trimming removed 3 bases from V and 1 base from J, with 10 bases in between. The germline V gene has CDR1 SGHRS and CDR2 YFSETQ. CDR3 size: 14 residues. CDR3 nucleotide sequence: TGCGCCAGCAGCTACCAGGGGTCCCAAGAGACCCAGTACTTC. It encodes CASSYQGSQETQYF.

The chain is built from TRBV7-9 and TRBJ2-7; the match to TRBD2 covers 7 bases. This CDR3 contains 16 residues. Germline lookup yields CDR1 SEHNR and CDR2 FQNEAQ (reference sequence). Trimming took 4 bases from V and 3 from J; bases not matched to a gene: 12. CDR3 amino acids: CASSSLTSARIYEQYF. The CDR3 DNA reads as TGTGCCAGCAGCTCCCTAACTAGCGCGAGGATCTACGAGCAGTACTTC.

This clone was seen more than once but under ten times. The rearrangement joins TRBV7-3 to TRBJ1-2, with TRBD1 as a possible D gene (5 bases). The CDR3 runs 14 residues. The germline V gene encodes CDR1 SGHTA and CDR2 FQGTGA. V shed 2 bases and J shed 8 bases, with 15 bases lying between them. In DNA, the CDR3 is TGTGCCAGCAGCTTAGGAGGGGCTTCCGGGGGCTACACCTTC. Its translation: CASSLGGASGGYTF. Full variable domain (missing parts from reference TRBV7-3 and TRBJ1-2): GAGVSQTPSNKVTEKGKYVELRCDPISGHTALYWYRQSLGQGPEFLIYFQGTGAADDSGLPNDRFFAVRPEGSVSTLKIQRTERGDSAVYLCASSLGGASGGYTFGSGTRLTVV.

The rearrangement joins TRBV7-3 to TRBJ2-2; TRBD2 is a possible D gene (7 bases). V was trimmed by 1 base and J by 5 bases, leaving 14 bases between them. Germline CDR1 SGHTA, CDR2 FQGTGA. The CDR3 sequence is 16 residues long. For the CDR3, the DNA is TGTGCCAGCAGCTTAATGGGGGGGCGCAGGACCGGGGAGCTGTTTTTT. Protein: CASSLMGGRRTGELFF.

CDR3: CASGLAGENIQYF. The CDR3, as DNA: TGTGCCAGCGGACTAGCGGGAGAAAACATTCAGTACTTC. The V and J genes are TRBV27 and TRBJ2-4; 13 bases agree with TRBD2. V was clipped by 8 bases and J by 5 bases; unmatched bases: 0. The CDR3 length is 13 residues. CDR1 is MNHEY and CDR2 is SMNVEV in the germline V gene (reference sequence).

This clone showed up just once. This sequence joins TRBV7-8 and TRBJ2-2; a weak D match, TRBD1 (6 bases). The CDR3 consists of 14 residues. V gave up 7 bases and J gave up 3 bases, with 12 bases separating them. Germline lookup yields CDR1 SGHVS and CDR2 FQNEAQ. In DNA form, the CDR3 reads TGTGCCAGCAACAAATACAGGGACACCGGGGAGCTGTTTTTT. Its protein is CASNKYRDTGELFF.

This chain connects TRBV7-8 to TRBJ1-2; D is unresolved. Germline CDR1 SGHVS, CDR2 FQNEAQ. The CDR3 runs 18 residues. V gave up 0 bases and J gave up 4 bases, with 21 bases separating them. CDR3 coding DNA: TGTGCCAGCAGCTTAGCACCGTGGAACCGCCAGGCGGGCTATGGCTACACCTTC. Its translation: CASSLAPWNRQAGYGYTF.

The V and J genes are TRBV28 and TRBJ1-5; D is ambiguous. CDR1 is MDHEN, CDR2 SYDVKM, per germline. The V gene lost 3 bases and the J gene lost 11 bases, with 17 bases spanning the gap. The CDR3 covers 14 residues. CDR3 in amino acids: CASSFVGRAMAQHF. CDR3 in DNA: TGTGCCAGCAGTTTTGTGGGCCGAGCAATGGCCCAGCATTTT.

The V gene is TRBV28, the J gene TRBJ2-1; 10 bases match TRBD2. Germline V gene lookup returns CDR1 MDHEN and CDR2 SYDVKM. With V trimmed by 3 bases and J by 10 bases, 12 bases remained unmatched. The CDR3 is 16 amino acids. CDR3 bases: TGTGCCAGCAGTTTCTCGGGCCTAGCGGGAGTGTTGGAGCAGTTCTTC. Its translation: CASSFSGLAGVLEQFF.

The chain employs TRBV10-3 and TRBJ2-7, with D possibly TRBD1 on 5 matching bases. CDR1 and CDR2 from the germline V gene are ENHRY and SYGVKD. Between the trimmed V and J ends, which lost 6 bases and 7 bases, there was a span of 19 bases. This CDR3 contains 14 residues. Here the CDR3 DNA reads TGTGCCATCAGCTCCAAGGGGCTGTCTCAAGAGCAGTACTTC. Its translation: CAISSKGLSQEQYF.

This rearrangement joins TRBV2 to TRBJ1-5, with TRBD1 matching over 9 bases. This CDR3 has 13 amino acids. The J segment lost 6 bases and the V segment lost 8 bases, leaving 5 bases of the junction unmatched. Germline V gene lookup returns CDR1 SNHLY and CDR2 FYNNEI. The chain's CDR3 is CASGGQGSQPQHF. CDR3 nucleotides: TGTGCCAGCGGGGGACAGGGCAGTCAGCCCCAGCATTTT.

The chain employs TRBV5-1 and TRBJ2-5; D is possibly TRBD2 (5 bases). This CDR3 spans 14 amino acids. Germline CDR1 and CDR2: SGHRS and YFSETQ. With 4 bases removed from V and 5 bases from J, the gap between germline ends came to 15 bases. The CDR3 DNA is TGCGCCAGCAGCGTAACTAGTTCTGTGGAGACCCAGTACTTC. Amino acids: CASSVTSSVETQYF.